Listed below are T cell receptor beta chains from one sample, sequenced in a study of T cells after yellow fever vaccination. Via MiXCR, TCRdb re-called the 5' RACE reads, giving one row per CDR3 protein. The sample consists of about 210,000 distinct CDR3 sequences, approximately 3.3% of them appearing once. Sequences were derived from CD4+ T cells sorted from PBMCs, sampled 10 days after the yellow fever booster vaccination. These receptors all come from a man aged 18 to 29 who received the YFV17D yellow fever vaccine. CDR3s include the opening cysteine and the closing phenylalanine or tryptophan.

v_call: TRBV28; j_call: TRBJ2-3; cdr3_aa: CASSLLFVGSPTQYF
v_call: TRBV7-9; j_call: TRBJ2-3; cdr3_aa: CASSRQPGVNADTQYF
v_call: TRBV7-2; j_call: TRBJ2-1; cdr3_aa: CASSFNWGAPGEGQFF
v_call: TRBV7-2; j_call: TRBJ2-1; cdr3_aa: CASSAPGGPSYNEQFF
v_call: TRBV5-6; j_call: TRBJ1-6; cdr3_aa: CASSKDSRDSPLHF
v_call: TRBV24-1; j_call: TRBJ1-4; cdr3_aa: CATSASTGSNEKLFF
v_call: TRBV19; j_call: TRBJ1-5; cdr3_aa: CASSPGLSNQPQHF
v_call: TRBV11-2; j_call: TRBJ2-1; cdr3_aa: CASSPDRPWEQFF
v_call: TRBV12-3/TRBV12-4; j_call: TRBJ1-1; cdr3_aa: CASSLRGDTEAFF
v_call: TRBV11-3; j_call: TRBJ1-1; cdr3_aa: CASSFGRSTEAFF
v_call: TRBV5-1; j_call: TRBJ2-5; cdr3_aa: CASSLAGVQGETQYF
v_call: TRBV9; j_call: TRBJ2-5; cdr3_aa: CASSVGVAGGGETQYF
v_call: TRBV5-1; j_call: TRBJ1-4; cdr3_aa: CASSLAGITLNEKLFF
v_call: TRBV7-3; j_call: TRBJ2-3; cdr3_aa: CASSLRFLAGGTDTQYF
v_call: TRBV6-5; j_call: TRBJ1-3; cdr3_aa: CASSFNDRAGNTIYF
v_call: TRBV29-1; j_call: TRBJ2-7; cdr3_aa: CSVTRDRGEQYF
v_call: TRBV7-9; j_call: TRBJ2-5; cdr3_aa: CASSFRQDQETQYF
v_call: TRBV11-2; j_call: TRBJ2-3; cdr3_aa: CASSPDGGRHTQYF
v_call: TRBV7-2; j_call: TRBJ1-5; cdr3_aa: CASSRGTGDNQPQHF
v_call: TRBV20-1; j_call: TRBJ1-1; cdr3_aa: CSGTASTEAFF